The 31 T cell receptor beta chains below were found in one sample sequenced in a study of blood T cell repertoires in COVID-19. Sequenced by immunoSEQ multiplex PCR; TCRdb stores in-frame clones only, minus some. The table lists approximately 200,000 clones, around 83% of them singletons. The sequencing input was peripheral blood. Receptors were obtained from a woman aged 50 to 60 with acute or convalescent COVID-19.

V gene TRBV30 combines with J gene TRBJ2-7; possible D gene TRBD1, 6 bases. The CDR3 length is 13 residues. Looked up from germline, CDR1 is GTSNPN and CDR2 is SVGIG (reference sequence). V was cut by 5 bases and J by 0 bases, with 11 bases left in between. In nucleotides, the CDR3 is TGTGCCTGGGCCGGACAGAACTCCTACGAGCAGTACTTC. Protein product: CAWAGQNSYEQYF.

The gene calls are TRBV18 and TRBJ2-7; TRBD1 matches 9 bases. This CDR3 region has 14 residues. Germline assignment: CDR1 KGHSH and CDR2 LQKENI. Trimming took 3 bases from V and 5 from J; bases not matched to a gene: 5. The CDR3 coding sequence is TGTGCCAGCTCACCCGGGACAGGGATCCACGAGCAGTACTTC. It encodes CASSPGTGIHEQYF.

CDR3 sequence (DNA): TGTGCCAGCAGTGTGGGAGCGGGAGTGGATACGCAGTATTTT. Protein sequence: CASSVGAGVDTQYF. The rearrangement links TRBV2 to TRBJ2-3, with TRBD2 matching over 8 bases. The junction had 6 bases not matched to a gene; V was cut back by 4 bases and J by 6 bases. This CDR3 region has 14 residues. Germline assignment: CDR1 SNHLY and CDR2 FYNNEI.

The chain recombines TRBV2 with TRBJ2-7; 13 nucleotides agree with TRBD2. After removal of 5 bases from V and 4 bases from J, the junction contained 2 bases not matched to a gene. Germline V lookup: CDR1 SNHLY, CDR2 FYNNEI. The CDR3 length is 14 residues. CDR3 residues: CASSQTSGRYEQYF. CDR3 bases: TGTGCCAGCAGTCAGACTAGCGGGAGGTACGAGCAGTACTTC.

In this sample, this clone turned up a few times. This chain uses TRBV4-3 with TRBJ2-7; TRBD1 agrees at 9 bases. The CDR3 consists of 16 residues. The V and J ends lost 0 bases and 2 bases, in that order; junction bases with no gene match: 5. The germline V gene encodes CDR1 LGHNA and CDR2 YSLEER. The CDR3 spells CASSQDRTGAPYEQYF. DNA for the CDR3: TGCGCCAGCAGCCAAGACAGGACAGGGGCCCCCTACGAGCAGTACTTC.

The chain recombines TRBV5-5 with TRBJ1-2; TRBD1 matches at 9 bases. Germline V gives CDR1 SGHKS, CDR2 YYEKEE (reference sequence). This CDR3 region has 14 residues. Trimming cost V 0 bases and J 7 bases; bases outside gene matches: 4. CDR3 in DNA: TGTGCCAGCAGCTTGGGCTGGACAGGGGCTGGCTACACCTTC. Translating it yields CASSLGWTGAGYTF. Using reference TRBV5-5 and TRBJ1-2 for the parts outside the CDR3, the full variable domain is DAGVTQSPTHLIKTRGQQVTLRCSPISGHKSVSWYQQVLGQGPQFIFQYYEKEERGRGNFPDRFSARQFPNYSSELNVNALLLGDSALYLCASSLGWTGAGYTFGSGTRLTVV.

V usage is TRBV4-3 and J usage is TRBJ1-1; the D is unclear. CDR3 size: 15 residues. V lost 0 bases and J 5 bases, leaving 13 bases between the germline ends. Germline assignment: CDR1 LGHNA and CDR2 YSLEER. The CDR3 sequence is CASSQDWRAGTEAFF. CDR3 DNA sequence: TGCGCCAGCAGCCAAGATTGGCGGGCGGGGACTGAAGCTTTCTTT.

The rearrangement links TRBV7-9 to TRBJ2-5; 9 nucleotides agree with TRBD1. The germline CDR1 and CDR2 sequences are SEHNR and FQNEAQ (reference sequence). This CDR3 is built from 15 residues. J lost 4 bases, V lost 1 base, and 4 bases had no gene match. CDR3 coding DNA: TGTGCCAGCAGCTTAGTTACAGGGGGCGTAGAGACCCAGTACTTC. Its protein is CASSLVTGGVETQYF.

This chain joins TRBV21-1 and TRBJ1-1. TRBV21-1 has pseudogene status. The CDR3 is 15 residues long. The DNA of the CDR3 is TGTGCCAGCAGCAAATCGGGGGGACATAACACTGAAGCTTTCTTT. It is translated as CASSKSGGHNTEAFF.

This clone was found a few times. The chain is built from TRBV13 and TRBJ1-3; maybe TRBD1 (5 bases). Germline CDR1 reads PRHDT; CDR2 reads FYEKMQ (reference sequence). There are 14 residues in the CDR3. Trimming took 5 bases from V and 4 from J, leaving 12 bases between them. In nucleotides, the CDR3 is TGTGCCAGCAGCCCTACAGGCGCAGGAAACACCATATATTTT. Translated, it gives CASSPTGAGNTIYF.

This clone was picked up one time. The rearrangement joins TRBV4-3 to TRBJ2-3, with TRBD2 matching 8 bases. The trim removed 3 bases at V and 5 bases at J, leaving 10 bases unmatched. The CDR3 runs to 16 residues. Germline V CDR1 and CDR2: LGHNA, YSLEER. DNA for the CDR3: TGCGCCAGCAGCCAGGGTTATAGGGCGGGGGGAGATACGCAGTATTTT. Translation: CASSQGYRAGGDTQYF.

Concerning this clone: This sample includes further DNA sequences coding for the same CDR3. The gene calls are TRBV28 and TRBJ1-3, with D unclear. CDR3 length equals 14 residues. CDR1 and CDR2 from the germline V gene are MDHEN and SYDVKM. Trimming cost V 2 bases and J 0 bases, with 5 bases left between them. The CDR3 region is CASSLLNSGNTIYF. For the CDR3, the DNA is TGTGCCAGCAGTTTACTAAACTCTGGAAACACCATATATTTT.

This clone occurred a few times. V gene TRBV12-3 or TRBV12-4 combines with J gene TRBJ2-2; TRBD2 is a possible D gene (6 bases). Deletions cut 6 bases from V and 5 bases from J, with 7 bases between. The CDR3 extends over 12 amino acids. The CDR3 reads CASRRETGELFF. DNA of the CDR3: TGTGCCAGCAGACGGGAGACCGGGGAGCTGTTTTTT.

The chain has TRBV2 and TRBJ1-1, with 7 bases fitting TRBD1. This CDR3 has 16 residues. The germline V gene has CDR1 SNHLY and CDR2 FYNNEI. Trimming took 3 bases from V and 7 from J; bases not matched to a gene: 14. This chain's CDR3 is CASSDPTGYVFGEAFF. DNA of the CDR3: TGTGCCAGCAGTGATCCGACAGGGTATGTTTTCGGTGAAGCTTTCTTT.

The CDR3: CATSDFGYETQYF. Here the CDR3 DNA reads TGTGCCACCAGTGATTTCGGTTACGAGACCCAGTACTTC. The rearrangement joins TRBV24-1 to TRBJ2-5; no firm D call. Germline CDR1 reads KGHDR; CDR2 reads SFDVKD. V lost 1 base, J lost 5 bases, and 7 bases lay in between. The CDR3 is 13 amino acids.

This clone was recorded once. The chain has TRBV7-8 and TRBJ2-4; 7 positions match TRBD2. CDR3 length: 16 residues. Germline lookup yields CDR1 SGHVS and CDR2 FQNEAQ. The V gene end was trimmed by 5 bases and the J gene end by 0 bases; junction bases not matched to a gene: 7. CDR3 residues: CASSQKRDLAKNIQYF. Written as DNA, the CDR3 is TGTGCCAGCAGCCAAAAGCGGGACTTAGCCAAAAACATTCAGTACTTC.

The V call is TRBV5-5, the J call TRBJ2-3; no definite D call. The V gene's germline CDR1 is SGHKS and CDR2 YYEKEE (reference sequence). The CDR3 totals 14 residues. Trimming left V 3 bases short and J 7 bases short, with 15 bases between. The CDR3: CASSSPSSPNTQYF. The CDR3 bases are TGTGCCAGCAGCTCCCCGAGTTCCCCGAATACGCAGTATTTT.

For the CDR3, the DNA is TGTGCCAGCTCACCAGAGGCCGGTTGGCAAGGCTACACCTTC. It is translated as CASSPEAGWQGYTF. The chain couples TRBV18 to TRBJ1-2; no definite D call. V lost 2 bases to trimming and J lost 8 bases, with 15 bases between them. This CDR3 is 14 amino acids long. Per the germline V gene, CDR1 is KGHSH and CDR2 is LQKENI.

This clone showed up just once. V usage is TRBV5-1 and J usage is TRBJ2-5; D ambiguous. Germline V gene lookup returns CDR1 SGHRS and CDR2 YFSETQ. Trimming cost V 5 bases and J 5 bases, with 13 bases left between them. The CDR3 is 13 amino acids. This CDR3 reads CASRLTGGETQYF. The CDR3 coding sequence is TGCGCCAGCAGACTGACTGGCGGTGAGACCCAGTACTTC.

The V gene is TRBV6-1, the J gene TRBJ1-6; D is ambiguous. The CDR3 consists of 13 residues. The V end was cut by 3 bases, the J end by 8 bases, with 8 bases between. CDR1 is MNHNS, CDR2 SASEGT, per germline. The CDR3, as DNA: TGTGCCAGCAGTGATACCTTAGATTCACCCCTCCACTTT. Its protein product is CASSDTLDSPLHF.

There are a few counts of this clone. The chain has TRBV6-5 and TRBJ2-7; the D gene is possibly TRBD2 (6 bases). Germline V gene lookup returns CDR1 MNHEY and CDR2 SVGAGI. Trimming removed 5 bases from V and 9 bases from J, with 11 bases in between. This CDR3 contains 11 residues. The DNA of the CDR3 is TGTGCCAGCAGTCACGGGGGTTTGCAGTACTTC. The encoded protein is CASSHGGLQYF.

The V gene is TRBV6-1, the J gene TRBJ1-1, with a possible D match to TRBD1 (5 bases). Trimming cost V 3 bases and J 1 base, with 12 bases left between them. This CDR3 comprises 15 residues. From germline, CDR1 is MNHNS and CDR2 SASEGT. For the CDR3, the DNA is TGTGCCAGCAGTGAGCTCCAGGGTCGGAACACTGAAGCTTTCTTT. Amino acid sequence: CASSELQGRNTEAFF.

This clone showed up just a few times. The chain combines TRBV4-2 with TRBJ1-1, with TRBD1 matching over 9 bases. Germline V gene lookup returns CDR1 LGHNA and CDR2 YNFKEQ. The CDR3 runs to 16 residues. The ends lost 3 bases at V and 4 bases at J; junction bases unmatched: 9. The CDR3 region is CASSQGTGGPGTEAFF. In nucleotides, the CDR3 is TGTGCCAGCAGCCAGGGTACAGGGGGCCCAGGCACTGAAGCTTTCTTT.

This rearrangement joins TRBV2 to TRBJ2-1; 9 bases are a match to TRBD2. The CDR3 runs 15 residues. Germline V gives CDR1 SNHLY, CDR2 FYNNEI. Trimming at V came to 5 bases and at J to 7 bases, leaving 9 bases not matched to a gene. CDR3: CASSQASGIGNEQFF. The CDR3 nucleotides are TGTGCCAGCAGTCAGGCTAGCGGGATTGGTAATGAGCAGTTCTTC. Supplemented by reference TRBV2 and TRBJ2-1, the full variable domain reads EPEVTQTPSHQVTQMGQEVILRCVPISNHLYFYWYRQILGQKVEFLVSFYNNEISEKSEIFDDQFSVERPDGSNFTLKIRSTKLEDSAMYFCASSQASGIGNEQFFGPGTRLTVL.

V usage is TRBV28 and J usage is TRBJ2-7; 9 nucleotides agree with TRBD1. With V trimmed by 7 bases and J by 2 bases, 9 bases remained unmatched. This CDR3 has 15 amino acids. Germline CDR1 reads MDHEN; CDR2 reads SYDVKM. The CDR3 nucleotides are TGTGCCAGCACCCACCCCGGGACAGGGACCTACGAGCAGTACTTC. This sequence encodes CASTHPGTGTYEQYF.

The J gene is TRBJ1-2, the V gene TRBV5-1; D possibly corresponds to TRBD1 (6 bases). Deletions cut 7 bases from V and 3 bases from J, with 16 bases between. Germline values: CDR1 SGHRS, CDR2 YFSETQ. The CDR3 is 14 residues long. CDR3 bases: TGCGCCAGCCAGAGTGGGGGCTCGCACTATGGCTACACCTTC. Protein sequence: CASQSGGSHYGYTF.

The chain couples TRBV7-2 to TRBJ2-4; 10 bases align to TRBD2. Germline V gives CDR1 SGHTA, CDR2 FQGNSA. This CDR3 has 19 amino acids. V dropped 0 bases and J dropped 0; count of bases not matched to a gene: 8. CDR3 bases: TGTGCCAGCAGCTTAGCTGGACTAGCGGTCCCGCTAGCCAAAAACATTCAGTACTTC. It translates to CASSLAGLAVPLAKNIQYF. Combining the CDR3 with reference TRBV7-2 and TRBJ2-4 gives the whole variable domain GAGVSQSPSNKVTEKGKDVELRCDPISGHTALYWYRQSLGQGLEFLIYFQGNSAPDKSGLPSDRFSAERTGGSVSTLTIQRTQQEDSAVYLCASSLAGLAVPLAKNIQYFGAGTRLSVL.

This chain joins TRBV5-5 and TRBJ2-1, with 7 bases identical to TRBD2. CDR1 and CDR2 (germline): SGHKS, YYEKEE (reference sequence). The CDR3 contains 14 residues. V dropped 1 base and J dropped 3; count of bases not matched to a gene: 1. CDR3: CASSLWTSYNEQFF. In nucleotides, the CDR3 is TGTGCCAGCAGCTTGTGGACTAGCTACAATGAGCAGTTCTTC.

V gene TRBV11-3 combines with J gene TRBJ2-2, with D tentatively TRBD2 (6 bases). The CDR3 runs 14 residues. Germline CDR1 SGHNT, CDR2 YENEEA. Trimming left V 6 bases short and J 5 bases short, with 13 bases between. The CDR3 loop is CASRAGAGTGELFF. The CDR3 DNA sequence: TGTGCCAGCAGAGCCGGGGCGGGAACCGGGGAGCTGTTTTTT.

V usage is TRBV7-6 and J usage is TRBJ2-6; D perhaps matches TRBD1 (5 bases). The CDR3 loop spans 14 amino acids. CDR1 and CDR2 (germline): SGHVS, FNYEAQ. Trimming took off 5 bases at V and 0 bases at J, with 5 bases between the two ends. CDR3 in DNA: TGTGCCAGCAGCCAGGGCTCTGGGGCCAACGTCCTGACTTTC. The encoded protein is CASSQGSGANVLTF.

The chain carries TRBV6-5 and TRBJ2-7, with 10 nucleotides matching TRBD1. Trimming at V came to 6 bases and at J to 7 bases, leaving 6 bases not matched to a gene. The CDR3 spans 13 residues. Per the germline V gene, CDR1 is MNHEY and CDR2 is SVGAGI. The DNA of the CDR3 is TGTGCCAGCAGACCGACAGGGGGCGGGGAGCAGTACTTC. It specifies CASRPTGGGEQYF.